Listed here is a single T cell receptor (beta chain). MiXCR, applied by TCRdb to the RACE reads, yields one record per CDR3 protein. The sample lists a few hundred thousand distinct CDR3 sequences, around 5.5% occurring once. This sample's time point: pre-sensitization, week 0. Treatment indicated: therapeutic diphenylcyclopropenone sensitization with weekly scalp DPC. These data come from a study of human T cells and chemical hapten exposure. In the study overall: 2% DPC was applied to about 2 cm by about 2 cm of upper inner arm skin for sensitization. Each week of the roughly 25-week study, patients had diphenylcyclopropenone applied to the scalp.

The CDR3 is 17 residues long. V was pared by 3 bases and J by 5 bases, with 15 bases of the junction left unmatched. Germline V gene lookup returns CDR1 MNHEY and CDR2 SMNVEV (reference sequence). The sequence was collected from a woman in her late teens or twenties with alopecia areata. Some clones in this sample may be carry-over from other donors' samples. The material was whole blood, obtained in connection with sensitization to the hapten diphenylcyclopropenone (DPC). This chain connects TRBV27 to TRBJ2-7; TRBD1 matches 8 bases. In DNA, the CDR3 is TGTGCCAGCAGTTTTTCCCCTCCGGGCAGGGGGCTTAACGAGCAGTACTTC. Residues: CASSFSPPGRGLNEQYF.